Listed below are T cell receptor beta chains from one sample, sequenced in a study of OX40 agonist ivuxolimab in advanced cancers. Produced via immunoSEQ multiplex PCR; TCRdb's table is partial and in-frame only. Of around 80,000 clones listed, about 88% are singletons. Sequencing used CD4+ or CD8+ T cells sorted from blood, obtained in a trial of the OX40 agonist ivuxolimab. Source of these receptors: an adult with an advanced solid tumor such as melanoma, head and neck, liver or kidney cancer. Both conserved end residues are part of each CDR3. The order of the fields is clone size, J gene, D gene, V gene, CDR3 protein, CDR3 DNA. The D gene is left open where the match is weak. Clone size appears in some rows only: once, few, many, or a class for an expanded clone.

size: few; J: TRBJ2-4; D: TRBD2; V: TRBV28; CDR3: CASRHPSGDTKNIQYF; DNA: TGTGCCAGCAGGCACCCTAGCGGGGATACCAAAAACATTCAGTACTTC
size: -; J: TRBJ2-1; D: TRBD1; V: TRBV5-1; CDR3: CASSSGTGGASEQFF; DNA: TGCGCCAGCAGCTCCGGGACAGGGGGCGCGTCTGAGCAGTTCTTC
size: -; J: TRBJ2-1; D: -; V: TRBV30; CDR3: CAWSVLAYNEQFF; DNA: TGTGCCTGGAGTGTACTAGCCTACAATGAGCAGTTCTTC
size: -; J: TRBJ2-1; D: -; V: TRBV27; CDR3: CASSLRLAYEQFF; DNA: TGTGCCAGCAGTTTAAGGCTGGCTTATGAGCAGTTCTTC
size: -; J: TRBJ1-1; D: -; V: TRBV5-5; CDR3: CASSLEIEAFF; DNA: TGTGCCAGCAGCTTGGAGATTGAAGCTTTCTTT
size: few; J: TRBJ1-1; D: -; V: TRBV9; CDR3: CASSVDTDTEAFF; DNA: TGTGCCAGCAGCGTTGATACCGACACTGAAGCTTTCTTT
size: -; J: TRBJ2-3; D: -; V: TRBV9; CDR3: CASSVAPFGPTDTQYF; DNA: TGTGCCAGCAGCGTAGCTCCTTTTGGCCCCACAGATACGCAGTATTTT
size: -; J: TRBJ2-1; D: -; V: TRBV7-2; CDR3: CASSPLADPSYNEQFF; DNA: TGTGCCAGCAGCCCTTTAGCGGACCCATCCTACAATGAGCAGTTCTTC
size: -; J: TRBJ2-5; D: -; V: TRBV5-1; CDR3: CASSLRAREETQYF; DNA: TGCGCCAGCAGCTTGCGGGCGCGGGAAGAGACCCAGTACTTC
size: -; J: TRBJ1-1; D: -; V: TRBV7-9; CDR3: CASSLDGEHTEAFF; DNA: TGTGCCAGCAGCTTAGACGGGGAGCACACTGAAGCTTTCTTT
size: once; J: TRBJ2-3; D: -; V: TRBV10-3; CDR3: CAISEPRTNTDTQYF; DNA: TGTGCCATCAGTGAGCCTAGGACCAACACAGATACGCAGTATTTT
size: -; J: TRBJ2-3; D: TRBD1; V: TRBV5-1; CDR3: CASSFGTGSTDTQYF; DNA: TGCGCCAGCAGCTTCGGGACAGGGAGCACAGATACGCAGTATTTT
size: -; J: TRBJ2-3; D: -; V: TRBV18; CDR3: CASSPVSTLTDTQYF; DNA: TGTGCCAGCTCGCCAGTCAGCACCCTCACAGATACGCAGTATTTT
size: -; J: TRBJ1-5; D: -; V: TRBV30; CDR3: CAWSGGGRAQPQHF; DNA: TGTGCCTGGAGTGGGGGGGGCAGGGCCCAGCCCCAGCATTTT
size: -; J: TRBJ1-4; D: -; V: TRBV6-5; CDR3: CASSYSGTGKLFF; DNA: TGTGCCAGCAGTTACTCCGGAACTGGAAAACTGTTTTTT
size: -; J: TRBJ1-6; D: -; V: TRBV6-4; CDR3: CASSEVGSGDSPLHF; DNA: TGTGCCAGCAGTGAAGTGGGGTCAGGGGATTCACCCCTCCACTTT
size: -; J: TRBJ1-6; D: -; V: TRBV5-1; CDR3: CASSLTPGQSNSPLHF; DNA: TGCGCCAGCAGCTTAACCCCGGGACAAAGTAATTCACCCCTCCACTTT
size: -; J: TRBJ1-1; D: -; V: TRBV6-6; CDR3: CASSFDPMEVPEAFF; DNA: TGTGCCAGCAGTTTTGACCCAATGGAGGTCCCTGAAGCTTTCTTT
size: -; J: TRBJ1-2; D: -; V: TRBV19; CDR3: CASTPQVGGYTF; DNA: TGTGCCAGTACCCCGCAGGTTGGAGGCTACACCTTC
size: once; J: TRBJ2-3; D: -; V: TRBV18; CDR3: CASSPGSLFTDTQYF; DNA: TGTGCCAGCTCACCAGGCAGCCTCTTTACAGATACGCAGTATTTT
size: -; J: TRBJ1-3; D: TRBD1; V: TRBV6-1; CDR3: CASSAQDRGKNTIYF; DNA: TGTGCCAGCAGTGCCCAGGACAGGGGGAAAAACACCATATATTTT
size: -; J: TRBJ1-2; D: -; V: TRBV21-1; CDR3: CASSIQGDGYTF; DNA: TGTGCCAGCAGCATACAGGGGGACGGCTACACCTTC
size: -; J: TRBJ2-7; D: TRBD2; V: TRBV5-4; CDR3: CASSRGWEGSYEQYF; DNA: TGTGCCAGCAGCCGCGGCTGGGAGGGCTCCTACGAGCAGTACTTC
size: -; J: TRBJ1-5; D: -; V: TRBV7-2; CDR3: CASSLAIGGGNQPQHF; DNA: TGTGCCAGCAGCTTAGCGATTGGGGGGGGGAATCAGCCCCAGCATTTT
size: -; J: TRBJ1-5; D: -; V: TRBV5-1; CDR3: CASSLDGDNNQPQHF; DNA: TGCGCCAGCAGCTTGGACGGAGACAACAATCAGCCCCAGCATTTT
size: -; J: TRBJ2-3; D: -; V: TRBV5-1; CDR3: CASSLPSTDTQYF; DNA: TGCGCCAGCAGCTTGCCGAGCACAGATACGCAGTATTTT